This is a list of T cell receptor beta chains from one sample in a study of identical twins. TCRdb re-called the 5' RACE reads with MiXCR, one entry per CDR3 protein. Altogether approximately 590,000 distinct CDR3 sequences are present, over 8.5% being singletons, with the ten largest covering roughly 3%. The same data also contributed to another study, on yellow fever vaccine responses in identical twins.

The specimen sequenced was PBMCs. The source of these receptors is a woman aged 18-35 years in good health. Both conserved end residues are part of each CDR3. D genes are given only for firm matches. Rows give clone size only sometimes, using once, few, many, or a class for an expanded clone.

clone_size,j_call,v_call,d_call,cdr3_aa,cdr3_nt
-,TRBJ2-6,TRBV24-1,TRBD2,CATSAELAGAFSGANVLTF,TGTGCCACCAGTGCCGAACTAGCGGGGGCGTTCTCTGGGGCCAACGTCCTGACTTTC
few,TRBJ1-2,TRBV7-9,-,CASSLGIEGLYGYTF,TGTGCCAGCAGCTTAGGTATCGAAGGGCTCTATGGCTACACCTTC
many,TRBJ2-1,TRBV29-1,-,CSVENEQFF,TGCAGCGTTGAGAATGAGCAGTTCTTC
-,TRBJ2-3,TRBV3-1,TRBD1,CACCLTGVEAPSTDTQYF,TGTGCCTGCTGCCTTACAGGGGTCGAGGCTCCTAGCACAGATACGCAGTATTTT
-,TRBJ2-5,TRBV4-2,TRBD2,CASSQDIRTSGRKQETQYF,TGTGCCAGCAGCCAAGATATTCGGACTAGCGGGAGGAAGCAAGAGACCCAGTACTTC
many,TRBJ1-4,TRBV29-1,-,CSVEDTGRKLFF,TGCAGCGTTGAAGATACGGGGAGGAAACTGTTTTTT
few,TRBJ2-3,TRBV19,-,CASTGSAVDTQYF,TGTGCCAGTACGGGATCGGCTGTAGATACGCAGTATTTT
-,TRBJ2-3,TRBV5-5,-,CASSSANSLNTQYF,TGTGCCAGCAGCTCCGCGAACTCCCTCAATACGCAGTATTTT
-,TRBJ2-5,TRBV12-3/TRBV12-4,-,CASSYRTEGETQYF,TGTGCCAGCAGTTATCGGACAGAGGGGGAGACCCAGTACTTC
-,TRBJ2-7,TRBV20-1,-,CSARKFGTFSYEQYF,TGCAGTGCTAGAAAATTCGGGACATTCTCCTACGAGCAGTACTTC
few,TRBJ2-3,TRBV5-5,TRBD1,CASSQQRQGLEYTQYF,TGTGCCAGCAGCCAACAAAGACAGGGCCTGGAATATACGCAGTATTTT
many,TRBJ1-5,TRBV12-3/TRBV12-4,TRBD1,CASTRTGEFQPQHF,TGTGCCAGCACCCGGACAGGGGAGTTTCAGCCCCAGCATTTT
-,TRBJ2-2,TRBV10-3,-,CAITPGPANTGELFF,TGTGCCATCACCCCAGGGCCCGCGAACACCGGGGAGCTGTTTTTT
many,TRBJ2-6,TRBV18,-,CASSPQTSGANVLTF,TGTGCCAGCTCACCTCAGACTTCTGGGGCCAACGTCCTGACTTTC
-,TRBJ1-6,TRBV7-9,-,CASSQETLTGSPLHF,TGTGCCAGCAGCCAAGAGACACTCACGGGTTCACCCCTCCACTTT
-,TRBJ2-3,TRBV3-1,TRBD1,CASSQDRLSGTARTDTQYF,TGTGCCAGCAGCCAAGATAGGTTGAGTGGGACAGCCCGCACAGATACGCAGTATTTT
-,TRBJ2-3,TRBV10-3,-,CAISGGARTDTQYF,TGTGCCATCAGTGGGGGGGCCCGCACAGATACGCAGTATTTT
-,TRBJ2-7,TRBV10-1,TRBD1,CASSESTGGSYEQYF,TGCGCCAGCAGTGAGTCGACAGGGGGATCCTACGAGCAGTACTTC
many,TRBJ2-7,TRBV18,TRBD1,CASSRNLGTGASEQYF,TGTGCCAGCTCACGCAACCTTGGGACAGGGGCCTCCGAGCAGTACTTC
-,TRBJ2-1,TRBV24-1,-,CATSDLTSYEQFF,TGTGCCACCAGTGACCTTACGAGCTATGAGCAGTTCTTC
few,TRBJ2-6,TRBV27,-,CASSLLSGANVLTF,TGTGCCAGCAGTTTACTCTCTGGGGCCAACGTCCTGACTTTC
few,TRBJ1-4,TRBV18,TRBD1,CASSLRQGGYDSTNEKLFF,TGTGCCAGCTCACTACGACAGGGAGGGTACGATTCAACTAATGAAAAACTGTTTTTT
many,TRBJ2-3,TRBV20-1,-,CSATGLRTDTQYF,TGCAGTGCTACCGGGCTCCGCACAGATACGCAGTATTTT
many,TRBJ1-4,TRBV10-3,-,CAISDLGEKLFF,TGTGCCATCAGTGATCTCGGCGAAAAACTGTTTTTT
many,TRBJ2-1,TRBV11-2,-,CASSLKAAYNEQFF,TGTGCCAGCAGCTTGAAAGCGGCGTACAATGAGCAGTTCTTC
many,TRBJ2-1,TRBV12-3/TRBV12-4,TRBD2,CASSPTSGRREQFF,TGTGCCAGCAGTCCGACTAGCGGGAGACGGGAGCAGTTCTTC
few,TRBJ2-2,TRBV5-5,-,CASSQMHGGVRTGELFF,TGTGCCAGCAGCCAAATGCACGGGGGTGTGAGGACCGGGGAGCTGTTTTTT
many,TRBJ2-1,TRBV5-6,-,CASSFGGPSSYNEQFF,TGTGCCAGCAGCTTCGGCGGACCGAGCTCCTACAATGAGCAGTTCTTC
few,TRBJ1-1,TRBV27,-,CASSSDLGPRRTEAFF,TGTGCCAGCAGTTCCGACCTAGGCCCGAGAAGAACTGAAGCTTTCTTT
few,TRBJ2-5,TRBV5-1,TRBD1,CASSVGTGGSETQYF,TGCGCCAGCAGCGTCGGGACAGGGGGGTCGGAGACCCAGTACTTC
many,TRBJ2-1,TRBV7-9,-,CASSPRYGAEINEQFF,TGTGCCAGCAGCCCCAGATACGGAGCCGAAATCAATGAGCAGTTCTTC
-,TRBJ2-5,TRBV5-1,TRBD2,CASSSLAGKYQETQYF,TGCGCCAGCAGCTCCCTAGCGGGAAAGTACCAAGAGACCCAGTACTTC
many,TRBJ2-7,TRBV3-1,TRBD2,CASSQERGGFYEQYF,TGTGCCAGCAGCCAAGAACGGGGGGGCTTCTACGAGCAGTACTTC